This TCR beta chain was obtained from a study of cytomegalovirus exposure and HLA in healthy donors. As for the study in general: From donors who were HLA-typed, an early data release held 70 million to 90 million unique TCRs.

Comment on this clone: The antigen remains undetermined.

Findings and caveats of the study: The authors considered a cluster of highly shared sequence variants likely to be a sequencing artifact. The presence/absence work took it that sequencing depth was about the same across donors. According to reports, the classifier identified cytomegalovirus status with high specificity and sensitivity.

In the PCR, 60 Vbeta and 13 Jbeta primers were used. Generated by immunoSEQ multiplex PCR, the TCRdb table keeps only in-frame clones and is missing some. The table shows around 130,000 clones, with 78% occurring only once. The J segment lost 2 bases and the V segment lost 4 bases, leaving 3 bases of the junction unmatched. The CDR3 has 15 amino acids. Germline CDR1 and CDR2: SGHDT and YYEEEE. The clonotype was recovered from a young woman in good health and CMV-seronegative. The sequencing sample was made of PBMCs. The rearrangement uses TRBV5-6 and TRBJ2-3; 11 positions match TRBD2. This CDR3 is CASSPGLAVTDTQYF. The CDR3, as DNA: TGTGCCAGCAGCCCGGGACTAGCGGTCACAGATACGCAGTATTTT.